This is a list of T cell receptor beta chains from one sample in a study of blood T cells in healthy people across ages. One entry per CDR3 protein results from TCRdb running MiXCR on the 5' RACE reads. The data show around 1,800,000 distinct CDR3 sequences, around 42% seen once. Sequences were obtained from blood. Receptors were obtained from a human donor in good health. CDR3s include the opening cysteine and the closing phenylalanine or tryptophan. Not all rows give a size; the values are once, few, many and, for expanded clones, a class.

v_gene	j_gene	abundance	CDR3aa
TRBV7-2	TRBJ2-3	few	CASSFGIAGGPQDTQYF
TRBV20-1	TRBJ1-2	NA	CSAREGGQAGTF
TRBV7-9	TRBJ2-1	NA	CASSSRDWYNEQFF
TRBV4-1	TRBJ1-4	NA	CASSQETGTYRANGKLFF
TRBV7-2	TRBJ1-5	NA	CASSRTGQGPFYHRNPQHF
TRBV5-5	TRBJ2-2	NA	CASSLRQTNSGELFF
TRBV4-3	TRBJ1-6	few	CASSQDSLWTTPSPLHF
TRBV20-1	TRBJ1-2	NA	CSAGSGTGSRGYTF
TRBV6-2/TRBV6-3	TRBJ2-7	NA	CASSHTGSDEQYF
TRBV7-9	TRBJ1-1	once	CASSFYGRTEAFF
TRBV24-1	TRBJ1-2	NA	CVTSDFDNYGYTF
TRBV5-6	TRBJ1-1	NA	CASGIVTLMNTEAFF
TRBV20-1	TRBJ1-2	NA	CSASQGPNYGYTF
TRBV7-8	TRBJ2-4	few	CASSPPSTGQEQYF
TRBV3-1	TRBJ1-2	NA	CASSPGAGPSYGYTF
TRBV7-6	TRBJ2-2	many	CASSLAREPNTGELFF
TRBV7-9	TRBJ1-6	NA	CASSSGHEIRDNSPLHF
TRBV2	TRBJ1-4	few	CTSMRYNEKLFF
TRBV12-5	TRBJ2-2	NA	CASALVRGISGELFF
TRBV7-2	TRBJ2-3	few	CASSLGAGISAGTQYF
TRBV20-1	TRBJ2-3	NA	CSAGRLAGATDTQYF
TRBV7-2	TRBJ1-2	once	CASSLSIAESNYGYTF
TRBV10-3	TRBJ1-2	few	CAIRTGKDDGYTF
TRBV2	TRBJ2-3	few	CASSELGLATDTQYF
TRBV29-1	TRBJ2-4	many	CSVDGQGGDIQYF
TRBV20-1	NA	few	CSARGSTGPFYEQYF
TRBV4-2	TRBJ2-1	NA	CASSQGTPPYNEQFF
TRBV5-1	TRBJ1-2	few	CASSFGGPRLDGYTF
TRBV7-2	TRBJ1-6	NA	CASSLTADRRSPLHF
TRBV7-8	TRBJ2-3	few	CARPDRDYTDTQYF
TRBV5-1	TRBJ2-1	few	CASSSTGGWTNEQFF
TRBV11-2	TRBJ2-5	NA	CASSLVAGGSEETQYF
TRBV7-2	TRBJ1-5	NA	CASSLNWYRADQPQHF
TRBV6-2/TRBV6-3	TRBJ2-1	NA	CASKTGTLYNEQFF
TRBV19	TRBJ2-7	NA	CASSVIRTSGRTGEQYF
TRBV20-1	TRBJ2-5	few	CSAKGEDQETQYF
TRBV7-6	TRBJ2-1	NA	CASSCSVSLGEQFF
TRBV5-1	TRBJ1-2	few	CASSYRDRPSYGYTF
TRBV4-3	TRBJ2-3	few	CASSQERTGEEADTQYF
TRBV12-3/TRBV12-4	TRBJ1-2	few	CASSPGTRSYTF
TRBV18	TRBJ2-1	NA	CAGRGQGYNEQFF
TRBV12-3/TRBV12-4	TRBJ2-5	few	CASSSLAGGGLGETQYF
TRBV6-6	TRBJ1-5	NA	CASRQTPDQPQHF
TRBV7-2	TRBJ1-5	many	CASSLGFSNQPQHF
TRBV12-3/TRBV12-4	TRBJ2-3	NA	CASSTKTTGADTQYF
TRBV9	TRBJ1-6	NA	CASSQGFGSPLHF
TRBV7-6	TRBJ1-1	NA	CAGSLGSEAFF
TRBV7-8	TRBJ1-3	few	CASSFGGRNTIYF
TRBV20-1	NA	NA	CSAARTGLGETQYF
TRBV4-3	TRBJ2-1	NA	CASSRSLTYNEQFF
TRBV7-8	TRBJ2-7	once	CASSLGTTSSYERYF
TRBV6-6	TRBJ2-1	NA	CASSPSRQYNEQFF
TRBV11-2	TRBJ2-3	many	CASSLDGVTDTQYF
TRBV12-3/TRBV12-4	TRBJ1-5	once	CASSLNFNQPQHF
TRBV27	TRBJ2-1	NA	CASRGRGGRKPPEQFF
TRBV7-3	TRBJ2-5	few	CASSLTSLKQETQYF
TRBV28	TRBJ2-4	NA	CASSLFPKNIQYF
TRBV7-2	TRBJ2-5	few	CASSLQSAGGVETQYF